What follows describes a single T cell receptor (beta chain). As yet, its antigen is unknown. Germline is not matched at one junction end, which may reflect a read error. Germline V gives CDR1 SQVTM, CDR2 ANQGSEA. CDR3 length: 12 amino acids. The record originates from a study of T cells in Graves' hyperthyroidism and ophthalmopathy. Overall study results and limits: Expanded thyroid clonotypes (above 0.001) were mostly also found in blood.

Amplified TCR beta CDR3 regions derived from RNA transcripts. First-round RT-PCR of the TCR CDR3 relied on the HTBI primer set. TCRdb reanalysed the multiplex PCR reads using MiXCR and keeps one entry per CDR3 protein. The profile shows approximately 870,000 distinct CDR3 sequences, 38% of them singletons. The specimen was blood. The TCR comes from a young man with Graves' hyperthyroidism. The rearrangement uses TRBV29-1 and TRBJ2-5, with TRBD2 matching 9 bases. CDR3 protein: CSVGLAEETRYF. Here the CDR3 DNA reads TGCAGCGTTGGACTAGCGGAGGAGACCCGGTACTTC.